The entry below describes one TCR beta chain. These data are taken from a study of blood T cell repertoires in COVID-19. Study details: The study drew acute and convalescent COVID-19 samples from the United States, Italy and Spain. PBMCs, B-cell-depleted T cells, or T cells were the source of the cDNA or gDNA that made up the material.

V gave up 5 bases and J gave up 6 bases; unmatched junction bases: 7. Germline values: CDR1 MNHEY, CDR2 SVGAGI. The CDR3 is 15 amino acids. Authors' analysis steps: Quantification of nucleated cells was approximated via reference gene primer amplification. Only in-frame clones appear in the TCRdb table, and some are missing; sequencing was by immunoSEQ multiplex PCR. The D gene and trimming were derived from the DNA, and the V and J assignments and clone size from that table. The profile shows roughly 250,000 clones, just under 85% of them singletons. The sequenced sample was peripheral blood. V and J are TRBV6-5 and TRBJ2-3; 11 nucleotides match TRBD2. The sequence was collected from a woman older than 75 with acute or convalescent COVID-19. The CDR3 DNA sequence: TGTGCCAGCAGTACGGCTAGCGGGGGGAGGGATACGCAGTATTTT. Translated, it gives CASSTASGGRDTQYF.